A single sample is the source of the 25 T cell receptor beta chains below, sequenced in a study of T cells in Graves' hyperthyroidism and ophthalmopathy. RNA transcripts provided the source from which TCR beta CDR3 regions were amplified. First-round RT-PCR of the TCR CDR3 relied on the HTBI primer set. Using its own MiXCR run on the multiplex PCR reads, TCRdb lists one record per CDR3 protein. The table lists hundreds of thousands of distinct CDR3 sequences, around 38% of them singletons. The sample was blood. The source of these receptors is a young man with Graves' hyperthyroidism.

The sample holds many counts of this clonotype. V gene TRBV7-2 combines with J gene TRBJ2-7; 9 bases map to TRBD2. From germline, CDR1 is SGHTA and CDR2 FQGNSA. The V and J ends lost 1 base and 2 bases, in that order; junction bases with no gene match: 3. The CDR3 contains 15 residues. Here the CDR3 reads CASSLELAGPYEQYF. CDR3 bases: TGTGCCAGCAGCTTAGAACTAGCGGGCCCCTACGAGCAGTACTTC.

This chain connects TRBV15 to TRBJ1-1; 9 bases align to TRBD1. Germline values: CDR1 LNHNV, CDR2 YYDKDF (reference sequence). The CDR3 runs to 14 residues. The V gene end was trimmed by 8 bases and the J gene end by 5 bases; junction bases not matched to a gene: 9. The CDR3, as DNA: TGTGCCACCGGGGACAGGGACTGGCGGACTGAAGCTTTCTTT. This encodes CATGDRDWRTEAFF.

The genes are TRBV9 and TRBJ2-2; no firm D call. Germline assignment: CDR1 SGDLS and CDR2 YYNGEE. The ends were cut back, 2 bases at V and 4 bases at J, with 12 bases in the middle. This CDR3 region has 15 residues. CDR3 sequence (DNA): TGTGCCAGCAGCGTGGACCCTGGTACCACCGGGGAGCTGTTTTTT. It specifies CASSVDPGTTGELFF.

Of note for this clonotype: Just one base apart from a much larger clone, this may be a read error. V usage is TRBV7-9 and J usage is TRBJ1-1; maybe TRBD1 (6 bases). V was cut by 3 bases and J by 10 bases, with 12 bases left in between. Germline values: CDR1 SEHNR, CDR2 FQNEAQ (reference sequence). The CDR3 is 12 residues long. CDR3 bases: TGTGCCAGCAGCTTGGAAGGGGGGGCAGCTTTCTTT. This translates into CASSLEGGAAFF. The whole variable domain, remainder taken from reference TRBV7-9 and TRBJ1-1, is DTGVSQNPRHKITKRGQNVTFRCDPISEHNRLYWYRQTLGQGPEFLTYFQNEAQLEKSRLLSDRFSAERPKGSFSTLEIQRTEQGDSAMYLCASSLEGGAAFFGQGTRLTVV.

The CDR3 loop reads CASSLFEFSYEQYF. Here the CDR3 DNA reads TGTGCCAGCAGCTTATTCGAATTCTCCTACGAGCAGTACTTC. The J gene is TRBJ2-7, the V gene TRBV7-2; no definite D call. The germline V gene encodes CDR1 SGHTA and CDR2 FQGNSA. The V and J ends lost 2 bases and 0 bases respectively, with 8 bases between them. This CDR3 has 14 amino acids.

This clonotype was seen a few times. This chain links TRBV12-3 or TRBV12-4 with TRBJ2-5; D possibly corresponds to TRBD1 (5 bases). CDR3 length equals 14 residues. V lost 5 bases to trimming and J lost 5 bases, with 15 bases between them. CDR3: CASSPRHKGETQYF. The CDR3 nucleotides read TGTGCCAGCAGTCCTCGTCATAAGGGGGAGACCCAGTACTTC.

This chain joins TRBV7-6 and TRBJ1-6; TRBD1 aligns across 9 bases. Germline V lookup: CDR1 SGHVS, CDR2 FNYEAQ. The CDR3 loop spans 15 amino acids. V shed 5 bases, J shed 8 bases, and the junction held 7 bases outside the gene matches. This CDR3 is CASSVQGAFDSPLHF. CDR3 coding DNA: TGTGCCAGCAGCGTACAGGGGGCGTTTGATTCACCCCTCCACTTT.

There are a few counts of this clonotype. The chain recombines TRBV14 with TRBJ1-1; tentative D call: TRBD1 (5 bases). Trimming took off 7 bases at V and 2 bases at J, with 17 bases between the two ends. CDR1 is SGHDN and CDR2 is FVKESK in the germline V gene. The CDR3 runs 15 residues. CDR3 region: CASIPPITGNTEAFF. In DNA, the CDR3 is TGTGCCAGCATCCCACCCATCACAGGCAACACTGAAGCTTTCTTT. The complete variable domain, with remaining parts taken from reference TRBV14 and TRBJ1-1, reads EAGVTQFPSHSVIEKGQTVTLRCDPISGHDNLYWYRRVMGKEIKFLLHFVKESKQDESGMPNNRFLAERTGGTYSTLKVQPAELEDSGVYFCASIPPITGNTEAFFGQGTRLTVV.

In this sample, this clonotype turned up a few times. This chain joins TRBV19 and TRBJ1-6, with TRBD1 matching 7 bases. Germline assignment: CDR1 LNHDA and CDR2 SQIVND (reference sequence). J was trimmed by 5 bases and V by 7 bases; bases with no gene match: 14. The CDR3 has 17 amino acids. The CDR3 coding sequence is TGTGCCAGTACCACGAGAGGCACCGGGACAGATAATTCACCCCTCCACTTT. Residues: CASTTRGTGTDNSPLHF.

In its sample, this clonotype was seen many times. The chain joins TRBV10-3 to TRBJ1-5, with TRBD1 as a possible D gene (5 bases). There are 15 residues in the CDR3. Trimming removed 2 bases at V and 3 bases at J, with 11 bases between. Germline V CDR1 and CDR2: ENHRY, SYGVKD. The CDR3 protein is CAISEIGGSNQPQHF. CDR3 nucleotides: TGTGCCATCAGTGAGATCGGGGGTTCCAATCAGCCCCAGCATTTT.

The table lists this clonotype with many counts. The CDR3 loop reads CATSDLTGSEQYF. Written as DNA, the CDR3 is TGTGCCACCAGTGACCTGACAGGGAGCGAGCAGTACTTC. The chain recombines TRBV24-1 with TRBJ2-7, with 7 bases matching TRBD1. The CDR3 runs 13 residues. Trimming took 4 bases from V and 6 from J; bases not matched to a gene: 5. Germline V CDR1 and CDR2: KGHDR, SFDVKD.

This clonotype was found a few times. The CDR3 loop reads CASSGEAGGGEQYF. CDR3 bases: TGTGCCAGCAGTGGCGAGGCCGGGGGAGGGGAGCAGTACTTC. The chain has TRBV5-5 and TRBJ2-7; TRBD2 aligns across 7 bases. Unmatched junction bases numbered 12, after V lost 5 bases and J lost 7 bases. CDR1 is SGHKS, CDR2 YYEKEE, per germline (reference sequence). This CDR3 is built from 14 residues.

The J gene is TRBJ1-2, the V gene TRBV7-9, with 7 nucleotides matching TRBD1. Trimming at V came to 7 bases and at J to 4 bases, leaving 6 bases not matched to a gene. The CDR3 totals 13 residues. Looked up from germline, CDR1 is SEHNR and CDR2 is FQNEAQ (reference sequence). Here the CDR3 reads CASNNRDSYGYTF. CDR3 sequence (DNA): TGTGCCAGCAACAACCGGGACAGCTATGGCTACACCTTC.

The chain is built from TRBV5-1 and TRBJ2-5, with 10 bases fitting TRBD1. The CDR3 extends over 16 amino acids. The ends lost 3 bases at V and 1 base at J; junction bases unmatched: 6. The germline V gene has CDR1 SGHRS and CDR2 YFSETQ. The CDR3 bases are TGCGCCAGCAGCTACGGACAGGGGGTGGGCCAAGAGACCCAGTACTTC. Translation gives CASSYGQGVGQETQYF.

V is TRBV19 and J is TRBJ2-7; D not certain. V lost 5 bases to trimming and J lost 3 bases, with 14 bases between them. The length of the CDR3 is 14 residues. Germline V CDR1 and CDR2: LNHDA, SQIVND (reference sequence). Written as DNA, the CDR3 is TGTGCCAGTAGTGGAAGACCGCGGAACTACGAGCAGTACTTC. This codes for CASSGRPRNYEQYF.

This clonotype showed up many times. The CDR3 protein is CATSDPSWTSGNGGETQYF. The CDR3 DNA follows: TGTGCCACCAGTGACCCCTCCTGGACTAGCGGGAACGGGGGAGAGACCCAGTACTTC. V gene TRBV24-1 combines with J gene TRBJ2-5; 12 bases are a match to TRBD2. The CDR3 runs 19 residues. Germline assignment: CDR1 KGHDR and CDR2 SFDVKD. The V and J ends lost 4 bases and 4 bases, in that order; junction bases with no gene match: 15.

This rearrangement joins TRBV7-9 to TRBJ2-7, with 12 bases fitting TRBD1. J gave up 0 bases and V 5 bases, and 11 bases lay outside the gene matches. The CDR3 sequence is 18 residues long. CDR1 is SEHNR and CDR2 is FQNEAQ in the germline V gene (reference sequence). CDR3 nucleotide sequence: TGTGCCAGCAGCCCGGGACAGGGGGCAGGACTAGTCTCCTACGAGCAGTACTTC. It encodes CASSPGQGAGLVSYEQYF.

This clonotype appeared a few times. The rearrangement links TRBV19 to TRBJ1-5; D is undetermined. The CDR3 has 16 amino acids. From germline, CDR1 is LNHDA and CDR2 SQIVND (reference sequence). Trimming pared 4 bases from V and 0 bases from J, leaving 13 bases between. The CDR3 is CASSRPGVDSNQPQHF. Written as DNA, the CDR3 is TGTGCCAGTAGTAGGCCCGGGGTGGATAGCAATCAGCCCCAGCATTTT.

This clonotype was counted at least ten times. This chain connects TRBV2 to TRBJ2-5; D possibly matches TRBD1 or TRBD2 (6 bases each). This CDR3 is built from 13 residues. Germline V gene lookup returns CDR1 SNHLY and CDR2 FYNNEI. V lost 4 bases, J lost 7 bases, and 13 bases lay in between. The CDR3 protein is CASSVVEGGTQYF. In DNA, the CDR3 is TGTGCCAGCAGTGTTGTCGAGGGGGGGACCCAGTACTTC.

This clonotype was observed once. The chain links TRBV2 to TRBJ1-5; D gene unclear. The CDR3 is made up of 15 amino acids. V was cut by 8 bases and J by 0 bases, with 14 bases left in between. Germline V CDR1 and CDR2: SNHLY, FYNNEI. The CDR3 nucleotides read TGTGCCAGCTCACCAGAGGGAACTAGCAATCAGCCCCAGCATTTT. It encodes CASSPEGTSNQPQHF.

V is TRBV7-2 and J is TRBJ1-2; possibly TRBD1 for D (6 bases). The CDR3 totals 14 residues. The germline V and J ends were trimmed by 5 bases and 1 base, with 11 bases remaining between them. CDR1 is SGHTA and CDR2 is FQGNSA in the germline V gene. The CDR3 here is CASSKLDSNYGYTF. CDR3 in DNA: TGTGCCAGCAGCAAACTGGACAGTAACTATGGCTACACCTTC.

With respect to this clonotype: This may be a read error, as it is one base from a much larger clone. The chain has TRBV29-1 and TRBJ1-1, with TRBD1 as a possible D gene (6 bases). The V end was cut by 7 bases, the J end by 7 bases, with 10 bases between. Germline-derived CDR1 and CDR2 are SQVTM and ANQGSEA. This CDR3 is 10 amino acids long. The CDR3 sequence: CSDGGIEAFF. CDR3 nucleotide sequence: TGCAGCGACGGGGGCATTGAAGCTTTCTTT.

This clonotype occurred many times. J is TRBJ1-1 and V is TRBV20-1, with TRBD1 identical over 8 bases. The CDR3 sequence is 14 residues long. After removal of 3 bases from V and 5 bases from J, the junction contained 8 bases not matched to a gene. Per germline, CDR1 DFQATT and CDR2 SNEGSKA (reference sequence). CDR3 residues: CSARAGGGKTEAFF. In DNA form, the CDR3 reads TGCAGTGCTAGGGCAGGGGGCGGAAAAACTGAAGCTTTCTTT.

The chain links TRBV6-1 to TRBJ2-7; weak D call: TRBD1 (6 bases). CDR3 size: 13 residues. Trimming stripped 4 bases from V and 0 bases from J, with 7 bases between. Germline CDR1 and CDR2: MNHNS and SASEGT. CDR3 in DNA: TGTGCCAGCAGTGGACAGGTCTCCTACGAGCAGTACTTC. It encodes CASSGQVSYEQYF.

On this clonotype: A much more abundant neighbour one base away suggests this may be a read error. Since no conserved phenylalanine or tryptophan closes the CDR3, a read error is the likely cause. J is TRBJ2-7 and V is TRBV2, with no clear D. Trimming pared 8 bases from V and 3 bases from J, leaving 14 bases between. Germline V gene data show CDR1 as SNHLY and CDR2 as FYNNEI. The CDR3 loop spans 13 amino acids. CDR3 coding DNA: TGTGCCAGCGGGTTAGTCTTCATCTACGAGCAGTACCTC. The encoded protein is CASGLVFIYEQYL.